This T cell receptor (beta chain) was sequenced during a study of T cell changes during pregnancy in multiple sclerosis. CDR1 and CDR2 from the germline V gene are DFQATT and SNEGSKA (reference sequence). The CDR3 consists of 11 residues. V was pared by 5 bases and J by 6 bases, with 1 base of the junction left unmatched. Repertoires were generated with immunoSEQ multiplex PCR, while TCRdb's copy carries only in-frame clones and drops some. The repertoire includes 78,000 or so clones, 92% of them detected once, and under 1.5% sits in the top ten. The origin of this receptor is a female donor with multiple sclerosis, enrolled in a pregnancy study. This chain links TRBV20-1 with TRBJ2-7, with 10 bases fitting TRBD1. This sample comprised peripheral blood, obtained before pregnancy. The CDR3 coding sequence is TGCAGTGCTGACAGGGGGCGCGAGCAGTACTTC. Amino acids: CSADRGREQYF.